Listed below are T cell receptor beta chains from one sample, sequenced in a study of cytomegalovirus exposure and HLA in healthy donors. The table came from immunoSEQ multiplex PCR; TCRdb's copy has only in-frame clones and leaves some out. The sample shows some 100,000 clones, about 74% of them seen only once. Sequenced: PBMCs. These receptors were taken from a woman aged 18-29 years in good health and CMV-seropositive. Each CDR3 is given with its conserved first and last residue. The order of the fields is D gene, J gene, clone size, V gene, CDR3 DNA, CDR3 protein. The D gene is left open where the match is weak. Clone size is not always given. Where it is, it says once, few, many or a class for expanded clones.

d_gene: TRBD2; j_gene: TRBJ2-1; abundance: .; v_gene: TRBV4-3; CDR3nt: TGCGCCAGCAGCCAAGATCCTCAAGCGGGATCCCTCGGTGAGCAGTTCTTC; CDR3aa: CASSQDPQAGSLGEQFF
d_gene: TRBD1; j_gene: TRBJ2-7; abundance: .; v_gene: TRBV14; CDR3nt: TGTGCCAGCAGCCAAGATAGTGGGACAGTCTTATCATACGAGCAGTACTTC; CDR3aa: CASSQDSGTVLSYEQYF
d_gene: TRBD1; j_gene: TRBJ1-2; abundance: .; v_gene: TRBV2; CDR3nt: TGTGCCAGCAGTGGTGACAGGGTCTTTAACTATGGCTACACCTTC; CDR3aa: CASSGDRVFNYGYTF
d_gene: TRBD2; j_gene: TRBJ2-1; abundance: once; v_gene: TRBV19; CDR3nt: TGTGCCAGTAGGGGTGTACTAGCGAATGAGCAGTTCTTC; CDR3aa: CASRGVLANEQFF
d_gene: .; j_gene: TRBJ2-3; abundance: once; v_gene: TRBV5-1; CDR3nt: TGCGCCAGCAGCTTGGTGGGAGGTATGTCAGATACGCAGTATTTT; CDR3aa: CASSLVGGMSDTQYF
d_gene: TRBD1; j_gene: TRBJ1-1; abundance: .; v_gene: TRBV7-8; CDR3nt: TGTGCCAGCAGCTTAGTCGGCACAGGGGGAGGAATGGGCACTGAAGCTTTCTTT; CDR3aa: CASSLVGTGGGMGTEAFF
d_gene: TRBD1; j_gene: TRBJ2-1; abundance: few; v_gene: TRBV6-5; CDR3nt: TGTGCCAGCAGTCCGACAGGGATAGTAGTCAATGAGCAGTTCTTC; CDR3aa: CASSPTGIVVNEQFF
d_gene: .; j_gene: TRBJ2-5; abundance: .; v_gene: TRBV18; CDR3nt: TGTGCCAGCTCACCAAAGCCGGGACAGGGGCGAGGGACTAGCGGCCGAGAGACCCAGTACTTC; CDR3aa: CASSPKPGQGRGTSGRETQYF
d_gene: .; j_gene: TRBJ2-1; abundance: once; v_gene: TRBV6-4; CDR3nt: TGTGCCAGCAGTGACTCGGGCGGGGACTACAATGAGCAGTTCTTC; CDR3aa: CASSDSGGDYNEQFF
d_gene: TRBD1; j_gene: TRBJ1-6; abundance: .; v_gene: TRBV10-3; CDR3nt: TGTGCCATCAGCAGTCGGACAGGGGGCGTTACTAATTCACCCCTCCACTTT; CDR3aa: CAISSRTGGVTNSPLHF
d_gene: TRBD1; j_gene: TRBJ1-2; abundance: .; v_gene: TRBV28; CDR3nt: TGTGCCAGCAGTTTTGCCCTTGGACAGGGGAGGTATGGCTACACCTTC; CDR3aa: CASSFALGQGRYGYTF
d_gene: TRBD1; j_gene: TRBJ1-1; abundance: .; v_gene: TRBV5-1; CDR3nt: TGCGCCAGCAGAGGGACAGGGGGCTTCGACACTGAAGCTTTCTTT; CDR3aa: CASRGTGGFDTEAFF
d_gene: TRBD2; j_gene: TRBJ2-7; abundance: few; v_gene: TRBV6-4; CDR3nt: TGTGCCAGCAGTGGTGCACTAGCGGGAGACTCCTACGAGCAGTACTTC; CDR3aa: CASSGALAGDSYEQYF
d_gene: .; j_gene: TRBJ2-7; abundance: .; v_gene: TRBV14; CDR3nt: TGTGCCAGCAGCCCCTGGGACATCTACGAGCAGTACTTC; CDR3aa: CASSPWDIYEQYF
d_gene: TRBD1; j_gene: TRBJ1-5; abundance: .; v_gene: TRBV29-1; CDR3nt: TGCAGCGTTGCCCTTACCACAGGGGAGTATCAGCCCCAGCATTTT; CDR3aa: CSVALTTGEYQPQHF
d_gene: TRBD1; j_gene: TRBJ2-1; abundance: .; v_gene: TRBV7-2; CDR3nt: TGTGCCAGCAGCTTAGGGGACAGGGGCAATGAGCAGTTCTTC; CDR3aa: CASSLGDRGNEQFF